Ten or more counts support the clone carrying this T cell receptor beta chain. TCRdb passed the RT-PCR reads through MiXCR, listing each CDR3 protein once. The data contain more than 450,000 distinct CDR3 sequences, roughly 10% of them singletons. The sample belongs to a study of response to subunit inactivated influenza vaccine. J lost 5 bases, V lost 7 bases, and 12 bases had no gene match. The CDR3 runs 15 residues. This sample was shared with a second study, whose subject was T cells expressing NK-cell markers. That work adds: The cDNA for TCR beta came from 5'RACE template switching with UMIs. Eight donors were sequenced, seven testing HCMV-seropositive and one testing seronegative. Several experiments employed an anti-gamma-delta TCR antibody to confine sorting to alpha-beta TCR T cells. Once again these clonotypes came out on top in the CD3+CD56-NKG2C+ fraction of a handful of donors.

The chain couples TRBV12-3 or TRBV12-4 to TRBJ1-1; 8 bases map to TRBD1. The TCR comes from a man aged 45 to 65 who received an inactivated influenza vaccine. The source material was PBMCs from blood, sampled on the day of vaccination. The CDR3 region has the DNA TGTGCCAGCACCCCCCTGACAGGGGCGAAGACTGAAGCTTTCTTT. Amino acid sequence: CASTPLTGAKTEAFF.